One and the same sample provided the 18 T cell receptor beta chains below, sequenced in a study of siplizumab effects on memory and regulatory T cells. No antigen is known for these receptors. Cells that made up the mixed lymphocyte reaction were cocultured at 37°C for approximately 6 days. The repertoire was sequenced with immunoSEQ multiplex PCR; TCRdb's copy has only in-frame clones and lacks some. The table records 6,000 or so clones, around 34% of them present only once. Sequencing used CFSE-low (dividing) CD8+ T cells sorted from an allogeneic mixed lymphocyte reaction. The receptors shown here come from a human donor in good health; the cells came from an allogeneic mixed lymphocyte reaction.

The rearrangement joins TRBV7-7 to TRBJ1-2; D gene uncertain. The germline V gene encodes CDR1 SSHAT and CDR2 FNYEAQ (reference sequence). CDR3 length: 14 residues. The ends were cut back, 4 bases at V and 5 bases at J, with 14 bases in the middle. The CDR3 nucleotides are TGTGCCAGCAGCTCGGATGTCACGAATTATGGCTACACCTTC. This sequence encodes CASSSDVTNYGYTF. The full variable domain, completed using reference TRBV7-7 and TRBJ1-2, is GAGVSQSPRYKVTKRGQDVTLRCDPISSHATLYWYQQALGQGPEFLTYFNYEAQPDKSGLPSDRFSAERPEGSISTLTIQRTEQRDSAMYRCASSSDVTNYGYTFGSGTRLTVV.

This clone was seen a handful of times. The chain couples TRBV10-3 to TRBJ2-1; 9 bases line up with TRBD1. The CDR3 runs 14 residues. The V gene end was trimmed by 6 bases and the J gene end by 4 bases; junction bases not matched to a gene: 4. The germline V gene has CDR1 ENHRY and CDR2 SYGVKD. CDR3 nucleotides: TGTGCCATCAGCCGGGACAGGGATTACAATGAGCAGTTCTTC. This sequence encodes CAISRDRDYNEQFF.

This clone was counted only a few times. The gene calls are TRBV7-9 and TRBJ2-5; 9 positions match TRBD1. CDR1 and CDR2 (germline): SEHNR, FQNEAQ (reference sequence). CDR3 length: 15 amino acids. With 4 bases clipped from V and 3 bases from J, the junction kept 6 bases outside the gene matches. CDR3 nucleotide sequence: TGTGCCAGCAGCTCAAGGGACAGGGTCGAAGAGACCCAGTACTTC. This codes for CASSSRDRVEETQYF.

This clone came up once. The V and J genes are TRBV28 and TRBJ2-7, with TRBD1 matching over 7 bases. The CDR3 totals 14 residues. The germline gives CDR1 MDHEN, CDR2 SYDVKM. J was trimmed by 2 bases and V by 7 bases; bases with no gene match: 8. Here the CDR3 reads CASTRTGLTYEQYF. The CDR3 coding sequence is TGTGCCAGCACACGGACAGGTCTTACCTACGAGCAGTACTTC.

This clone is termed medium-sized. V usage is TRBV4-1 and J usage is TRBJ1-1; tentatively, D is TRBD1 (5 bases). Trimming removed 1 base at V and 4 bases at J, with 10 bases between. The CDR3 is 14 residues long. CDR1 is MGHRA and CDR2 is YSYEKL in the germline V gene. The DNA of the CDR3 is TGCGCCAGCAGCCAAGTTAATGGGGGCACTGAAGCTTTCTTT. Its translation: CASSQVNGGTEAFF.

By share, this clone counts as medium-sized (0.01 to 0.1%). This sequence joins TRBV28 and TRBJ2-5; D is unresolved. The V gene's germline CDR1 is MDHEN and CDR2 SYDVKM. This CDR3 contains 14 residues. V dropped 3 bases and J dropped 1 base, with 9 bases sitting between them. The CDR3 loop reads CASSFPRGQETQYF. As DNA, the CDR3 is TGTGCCAGCAGTTTTCCCCGAGGCCAAGAGACCCAGTACTTC.

A few counts support this clone. The genes are TRBV7-3 and TRBJ2-5, with D perhaps matching TRBD2 (6 bases). This CDR3 is 19 amino acids long. V gave up 1 base and J gave up 0 bases, with 21 bases separating them. The germline V gene encodes CDR1 SGHTA and CDR2 FQGTGA. Written as DNA, the CDR3 is TGTGCCAGCAGCTTAAAGGGAGGCCCCCTTCTAAGGTACCAAGAGACCCAGTACTTC. Protein product: CASSLKGGPLLRYQETQYF.

This clone was recorded once. The CDR3: CASSFRGRGNYGYTF. The CDR3, as DNA: TGTGCCAGCAGCTTCCGGGGCAGGGGCAACTATGGCTACACCTTC. V usage is TRBV7-8 and J usage is TRBJ1-2; TRBD1 is a possible D gene (6 bases). With 3 bases removed from V and 2 bases from J, the gap between germline ends came to 13 bases. This CDR3 spans 15 amino acids. Germline-derived CDR1 and CDR2 are SGHVS and FQNEAQ.

The chain recombines TRBV10-3 with TRBJ2-3; 9 nucleotides agree with TRBD1. The CDR3 is 16 amino acids. Germline V gene data show CDR1 as ENHRY and CDR2 as SYGVKD. Trimming took 1 base from V and 3 from J; bases not matched to a gene: 5. CDR3 bases: TGTGCCATCAGTGAGTGGGACAGGGTAGGGACAGATACGCAGTATTTT. Encoded protein: CAISEWDRVGTDTQYF.

V is TRBV11-3 and J is TRBJ2-7; 8 nucleotides line up with TRBD2. The germline CDR1 and CDR2 sequences are SGHNT and YENEEA. The V gene end was trimmed by 5 bases and the J gene end by 2 bases; junction bases not matched to a gene: 8. There are 15 residues in the CDR3. In DNA, the CDR3 is TGTGCCAGCAGCCAGGGAGCGGGGGCCCCCTACGAGCAGTACTTC. Translation: CASSQGAGAPYEQYF. Together with reference TRBV11-3 and TRBJ2-7, the CDR3 gives the full variable domain: EAGVVQSPRYKIIEKKQPVAFWCNPISGHNTLYWYLQNLGQGPELLIRYENEEAVDDSQLPKDRFSAERLKGVDSTLKIQPAELGDSAVYLCASSQGAGAPYEQYFGPGTRLTVT.

The CDR3 bases are TGTGCCAGCAGCTCGGACACATACGAGCAGTACTTC. Translating gives CASSSDTYEQYF. The V gene is TRBV5-4, the J gene TRBJ2-7, with D tentatively TRBD1 (5 bases). Looked up from germline, CDR1 is SGHNT and CDR2 is YYREEE (reference sequence). The CDR3 runs to 12 residues. Between the trimmed V and J ends, which lost 3 bases and 4 bases, there was a span of 8 bases.

This clone was picked up one time. This chain connects TRBV19 to TRBJ2-1; 7 bases match TRBD1. This CDR3 has 14 amino acids. CDR1 is LNHDA and CDR2 is SQIVND in the germline V gene (reference sequence). V dropped 6 bases and J dropped 5; count of bases not matched to a gene: 7. CDR3 loop: CASSHPGQHNEQFF. The CDR3 nucleotides read TGTGCCAGTAGCCACCCGGGACAGCACAATGAGCAGTTCTTC.

The CDR3 DNA sequence: TGTGCCAGCAGTTTGAGCGGGGGCGCGAGTCCCCGGGAGCTGTTTTTT. Amino acids: CASSLSGGASPRELFF. This chain connects TRBV28 to TRBJ2-2, with TRBD2 matching 8 bases. The J segment lost 9 bases and the V segment lost 3 bases, leaving 12 bases of the junction unmatched. The CDR3 is 16 amino acids. Germline V CDR1 and CDR2: MDHEN, SYDVKM.

Judged by abundance, this clone is medium-sized. The chain combines TRBV9 with TRBJ1-1; D not resolved. Germline V gene data show CDR1 as SGDLS and CDR2 as YYNGEE. Trimming removed 0 bases from V and 1 base from J, with 13 bases in between. The CDR3 sequence is 16 residues long. The CDR3 reads CASSVAMAGTNTEAFF. CDR3 nucleotides: TGTGCCAGCAGCGTAGCAATGGCCGGAACGAACACTGAAGCTTTCTTT.

The V gene is TRBV6-5, the J gene TRBJ2-1; D is uncertain. CDR3 length equals 11 residues. V lost 8 bases and J 9 bases, leaving 11 bases between the germline ends. Per the germline V gene, CDR1 is MNHEY and CDR2 is SVGAGI. The DNA for the CDR3 is TGTGCCAGCCAACTCAGACCTGAGCAGTTCTTC. Protein sequence: CASQLRPEQFF.

The CDR3 region has the DNA TGTGCCAGCAGCTTAAATGGGCCGAACACTGAAGCTTTCTTT. It translates to CASSLNGPNTEAFF. This rearrangement joins TRBV7-9 to TRBJ1-1, with D unresolved. This CDR3 comprises 14 residues. Trimming took off 2 bases at V and 1 base at J, with 8 bases between the two ends. Germline loops: CDR1 SEHNR, CDR2 FQNEAQ (reference sequence).

This clone is medium-sized within its sample. The CDR3: CASTLRGLGFDEQFF. In DNA form, the CDR3 reads TGTGCCAGCACCCTCCGAGGACTGGGATTTGATGAGCAGTTCTTC. The chain recombines TRBV6-6 with TRBJ2-1; D is possibly TRBD2 (5 bases). Germline V gives CDR1 MNHNY, CDR2 SVGAGI (reference sequence). V was trimmed by 7 bases and J by 8 bases, leaving 21 bases between them. The CDR3 contains 15 residues.

The chain is built from TRBV11-3 and TRBJ2-3; D is ambiguous. Trimming removed 2 bases from V and 5 bases from J, with 5 bases in between. This CDR3 region has 12 residues. Germline assignment: CDR1 SGHNT and CDR2 YENEEA. CDR3 residues: CASSLYGDTQYF. The DNA of the CDR3 is TGTGCCAGCAGCTTATATGGAGATACGCAGTATTTT. The full variable domain, rest sourced from reference TRBV11-3 and TRBJ2-3, is EAGVVQSPRYKIIEKKQPVAFWCNPISGHNTLYWYLQNLGQGPELLIRYENEEAVDDSQLPKDRFSAERLKGVDSTLKIQPAELGDSAVYLCASSLYGDTQYFGPGTRLTVL.